The rows below give T cell receptor beta chains drawn from one sample of a study of cytomegalovirus exposure and HLA in healthy donors. Sequencing used immunoSEQ multiplex PCR; TCRdb keeps in-frame clones, though not all of them. The sample consists of hundreds of thousands of clones, 75% to 90% of them appearing once. Material for sequencing was PBMCs. The receptors stem from a woman in her late teens or twenties in good health and CMV-seronegative. Both conserved end residues are part of each CDR3. D genes are given only for firm matches.

V	D	J	DNA	CDR3
TRBV5-3	TRBD1	TRBJ2-1	TGTGCCAGAAGACGAACAGGGGCTCAGAAGCAGTTCTTC	CARRRTGAQKQFF
TRBV14	NA	TRBJ2-5	TGTGCCAGCAGCCAAGCCGGGACCCAGTACTTC	CASSQAGTQYF
TRBV30	TRBD2	TRBJ2-3	TGTGCCTCCCATCTAGCGGGAGTGACAGATACGCAGTATTTT	CASHLAGVTDTQYF
TRBV19	TRBD2	TRBJ2-1	TGTGCCAGTAGTAGTGGTTGGCGGGAGTTGGACAATGAGCAGTTCTTC	CASSSGWRELDNEQFF
TRBV6-1	NA	TRBJ1-1	TGTGCCAGCAGAGAACTCCGGGACACTCTGAACACTGAAGCTTTCTTT	CASRELRDTLNTEAFF
TRBV10-1	TRBD2	TRBJ2-2	TGCGCCAGCAGCCCGGGACTAGAGGCCGGGGAGCTGTTTTTT	CASSPGLEAGELFF
TRBV7-2	TRBD1	TRBJ2-7	TGTGCCAGCAGTTCAAGACCGGGACAGGACTACGAGCAGTACTTC	CASSSRPGQDYEQYF
TRBV28	NA	TRBJ1-2	TGTGCCAGCACCCCCGGGGGTGGGCCCCATTACACCTTC	CASTPGGGPHYTF
TRBV18	TRBD1	TRBJ1-4	TGTGCCAGCTCACCTCGGACAGGGGGCAACGAAAAACTGTTTTTT	CASSPRTGGNEKLFF
TRBV13	NA	TRBJ2-1	TGTGCCAGCAGCTTTCATCCCGAGCAGTTCTTC	CASSFHPEQFF
TRBV6-6	NA	TRBJ2-3	TGTGCCAGCAGCTTCCTCCGACAGGCCACAGATACGCAGTATTTT	CASSFLRQATDTQYF